These T cell receptor beta chains were read from a single sample in a study of Ad26.COV2.S vaccination and SARS-CoV-2 variants. Sequenced by immunoSEQ multiplex PCR; TCRdb stores in-frame clones only, minus some. The sample shows around 310,000 clones, 85% to 90% of them seen only once. The sequencing used peripheral blood, collected in a trial of Ad26.COV2.S vaccine versus placebo. The receptors here all came from a person between 18 and 65 years old who received the Ad26.COV2.S COVID-19 vaccine or a placebo. CDR3s include the opening cysteine and the closing phenylalanine or tryptophan. Clone size is stated in some rows and not others, as once, few, many or a class when expanded.

V: TRBV9
size: NA
J: TRBJ2-5
CDR3: CASSEAPQETQYF

V: TRBV3-1/TRBV3-2
size: NA
J: TRBJ1-4
CDR3: CASSHGTGLANEKLFF

V: TRBV19
size: NA
J: TRBJ1-5
CDR3: CASSIRAVGLSVQPQHF

V: TRBV18
size: NA
J: TRBJ2-3
CDR3: CASSPGQGRRAQYF

V: TRBV19
size: NA
J: TRBJ1-1
CDR3: CASSIQGHNTEAFF

V: TRBV18
size: NA
J: TRBJ1-1
CDR3: CASSPQGLNTEAFF

V: TRBV11-1
size: NA
J: TRBJ2-2
CDR3: CASSPRHHYTGELFF

V: TRBV16
size: NA
J: TRBJ1-5
CDR3: CASSQSKRDRDGNQPQHF

V: TRBV18
size: NA
J: TRBJ1-3
CDR3: CASSPGTGNTIYF

V: TRBV10-3
size: NA
J: TRBJ2-1
CDR3: CAISESNRGSYNEQFF

V: TRBV5-1
size: NA
J: TRBJ1-1
CDR3: CASSLGTSGGWAEAFF

V: TRBV12-3/TRBV12-4
size: NA
J: TRBJ1-2
CDR3: CASSPQGRGYTF

V: TRBV5-1
size: NA
J: TRBJ1-1
CDR3: CASSLGGLRGTEAFF

V: TRBV19
size: NA
J: TRBJ1-6
CDR3: CASRILTGRESPLHF

V: TRBV9
size: NA
J: TRBJ2-3
CDR3: CASSVGFGDTDTQYF

V: TRBV15
size: NA
J: TRBJ1-1
CDR3: CATSRAPGYTEAFF

V: TRBV5-1
size: once
J: TRBJ2-1
CDR3: CASTLLAGAQFNEQFF